One TCR beta chain is described in this entry. These data come from a study of graft-versus-host responses after intestinal transplantation. Study-wide findings and caveats: Peak circulating GvH clone levels were associated with early post-transplant HvG declines. Marrow from the recipient contained GvH clones, some of which had appeared first in ileum or blood.

TCRdb keeps only in-frame clones here, not all; method: immunoSEQ multiplex PCR. The sample holds 7,400 or so clones; 30% to 35% are singletons and the top ten take approximately 3.8%. The researchers put roughly 200,000 CFSE-labeled responder cells into plates with roughly 200,000 irradiated, violet-dye-labeled stimulator cells. This material consisted of alloreactive CD8+ T cells from a mixed lymphocyte reaction culture, taken before transplantation. Subset: CFSE-low proliferating T cells sorted from roughly six-day pre-transplant mixed lymphocyte reaction (GvH or HvG direction). The clonotype comes from a human patient who was an organ donor for intestinal transplantation.

CDR3 sequence (DNA): TGTGCCAGCAGTCACCTGGGACAACCGAACACTGAAGCTTTCTTT. Translating gives CASSHLGQPNTEAFF. The chain joins TRBV6-5 to TRBJ1-1, with TRBD1 as a possible D gene (6 bases). The CDR3 covers 15 residues. CDR1 is MNHEY, CDR2 SVGAGI, per germline. V lost 5 bases to trimming and J lost 1 base, with 14 bases between them.